This entry features one T cell receptor (beta chain) sequence. The target antigen is unknown. The entry originates in a study of radiation and T cells in renal cell carcinoma. Study overall: Nephrectomy followed 15 Gy stereotactic body radiation by 4 weeks.

The study, taken as a whole, reports: Pretreatment tumor biopsies were lacking, so baseline clonotypes are unknown.

Time point noted: baseline pretreatment blood. Treatment noted: 15 Gy SBRT to primary tumor, nephrectomy 4 weeks later. This renal cell carcinoma was of the clear cell type. The method was immunoSEQ multiplex PCR; TCRdb's version includes in-frame clones alone and lacks a portion of them. The profile shows 85,000 to 100,000 clones, about 88% of them singletons. Trimming stripped 6 bases from V and 3 bases from J, with 14 bases between. The CDR3 loop spans 14 amino acids. Germline CDR1 MNHEY, CDR2 SVGAGI. The sequence came from a man aged 50-60 years with renal cell carcinoma. The starting material was blood, obtained from a patient whose treatment included radiotherapy and nephrectomy. The chain couples TRBV6-5 to TRBJ1-1, with D tentatively TRBD1 (6 bases). The CDR3 nucleotides are TGTGCCAGCAGGCTCGGGACACTGGACACTGAAGCTTTCTTT. Its translation is CASRLGTLDTEAFF.